The T cell receptor (beta chain) described here comes from a study of OX40 agonist ivuxolimab in advanced cancers. Only in-frame clones appear in the TCRdb table, and some are missing; sequencing was by immunoSEQ multiplex PCR. The sample gives some 74,000 clones, roughly 85% of which show up once; under 0.55% is in the top ten. For this clone: Its specificity is unknown.

Study observations and caveats: Low levels of normalized T-cell clonal expansion also appeared in some nonresponders.

CDR3 length equals 19 residues. V lost 4 bases to trimming and J lost 0 bases, with 23 bases between them. CDR1 SGDLS and CDR2 YYNGEE come from the germline V gene. The receptor was isolated from an adult with an advanced solid tumor such as melanoma, head and neck, liver or kidney cancer. Here the sequenced sample was CD4+ or CD8+ T cells sorted from blood, taken in a trial of the OX40 agonist ivuxolimab. V and J are TRBV9 and TRBJ2-1; D possibly matches TRBD1 or TRBD2 (7 bases each). The CDR3 DNA sequence: TGTGCCAGCAGCTCACCCCCCTCGGGGGGACAGAGCTCCTACAATGAGCAGTTCTTC. Amino acid sequence: CASSSPPSGGQSSYNEQFF.